Listed below are T cell receptor beta chains from one sample, sequenced in a study of blood T cell repertoires in COVID-19. Libraries were prepared by immunoSEQ multiplex PCR; TCRdb keeps only in-frame clonotypes and omits some of them. The data show around 180,000 clones, about 85% seen once. Sequencing was performed on peripheral blood. The receptors originated from a man aged 55 to 70 with acute or convalescent COVID-19. The CDR3 runs from the conserved cysteine through the conserved F or W. A D gene is named only where the DNA matches it firmly. The size entry is marked missing in some rows and otherwise reads once, few, many or a size class.

j_call	v_call	d_call	clone_size	cdr3_nt	cdr3_aa
TRBJ2-5	TRBV6-6	TRBD1	few	TGTGCCAGCACCAGGCTTAGACAGGGGGGGCAAGAGACCCAGTACTTC	CASTRLRQGGQETQYF
TRBJ1-6	TRBV5-4	TRBD1	.	TGTGCCAGCATCCTTAAAACAGGGGGCGAAGATTCACCCCTCCACTTT	CASILKTGGEDSPLHF
TRBJ2-3	TRBV5-1	TRBD1	.	TGCGCCAGCAGCGGACAGGTTAGCACAGATACGCAGTATTTT	CASSGQVSTDTQYF
TRBJ1-1	TRBV11-3	.	.	TGTGCCAGCAGCAGAGGGGGCACTGAAGCTTTCTTT	CASSRGGTEAFF
TRBJ1-1	TRBV6-6	.	.	TGTGCCAGCCCGGAGCAGGGCGGCACTGAAGCTTTCTTT	CASPEQGGTEAFF
TRBJ2-2	TRBV7-9	TRBD2	.	TGTGCCAGTCTAAAAGCGGGGGATAACACCGGGGAGCTGTTTTTT	CASLKAGDNTGELFF
TRBJ1-6	TRBV7-2	TRBD1	.	TGTGCCAGCAGCAAGGGGGCAGGCCTTAATTCACCCCTCCACTTT	CASSKGAGLNSPLHF
TRBJ1-2	TRBV19	.	.	TGTGCCAGCCGGCCACCTACCGGTAGAGCAGGAACCTATGGCTACACCTTC	CASRPPTGRAGTYGYTF
TRBJ2-3	TRBV5-4	TRBD1	.	TGTGCCAGCAGCTTGGGGCAAGACAGGGGCACTACGCAGTATTTT	CASSLGQDRGTTQYF
TRBJ2-7	TRBV29-1	TRBD2	.	TGCAGCGTTGTCCTAGCGGGTCCAGCCTCCGAGCAGTACTTC	CSVVLAGPASEQYF
TRBJ2-7	TRBV5-5	.	.	TGTGCCAGCAGCTTGTTGCCAACTAGCTCCTACGAGCAGTACTTC	CASSLLPTSSYEQYF
TRBJ1-3	TRBV28	.	.	TGTGCCAGCTGGGGCCGCTTCTCTGGAAACACCATATATTTT	CASWGRFSGNTIYF
TRBJ1-2	TRBV20-1	.	.	TGCAGACCCCGTGTGGGGGCTGGCTACACCTTC	CRPRVGAGYTF